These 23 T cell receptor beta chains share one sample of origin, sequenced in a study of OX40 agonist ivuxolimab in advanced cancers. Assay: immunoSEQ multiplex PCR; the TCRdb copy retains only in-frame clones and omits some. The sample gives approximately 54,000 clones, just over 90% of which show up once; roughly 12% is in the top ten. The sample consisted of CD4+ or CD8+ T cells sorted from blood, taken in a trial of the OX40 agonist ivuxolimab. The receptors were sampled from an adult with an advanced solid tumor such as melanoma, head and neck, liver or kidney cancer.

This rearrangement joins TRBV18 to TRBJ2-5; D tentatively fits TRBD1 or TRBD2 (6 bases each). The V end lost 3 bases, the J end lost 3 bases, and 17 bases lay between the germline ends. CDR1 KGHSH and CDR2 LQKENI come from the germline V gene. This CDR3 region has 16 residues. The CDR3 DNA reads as TGTGCCAGCTCACCTGTCTGGGCAGGGGAGGAAGAGACCCAGTACTTC. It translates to CASSPVWAGEEETQYF.

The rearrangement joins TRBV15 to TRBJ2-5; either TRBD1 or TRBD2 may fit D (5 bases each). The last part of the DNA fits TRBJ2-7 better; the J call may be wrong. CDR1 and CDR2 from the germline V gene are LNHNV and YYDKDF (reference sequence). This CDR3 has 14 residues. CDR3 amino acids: CATSRAGGAYEQYF. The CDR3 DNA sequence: TGTGCCACCAGCAGAGCTGGGGGAGCCTACGAGCAGTACTTC.

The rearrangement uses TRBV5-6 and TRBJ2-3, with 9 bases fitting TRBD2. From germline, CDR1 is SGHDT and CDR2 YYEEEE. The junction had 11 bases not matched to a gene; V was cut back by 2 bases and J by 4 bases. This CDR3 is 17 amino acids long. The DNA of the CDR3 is TGTGCCAGCAGCTTTGGGCTAGCGGGAACCGGGGCAGATACGCAGTATTTT. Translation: CASSFGLAGTGADTQYF. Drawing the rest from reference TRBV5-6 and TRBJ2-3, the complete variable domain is DAGVTQSPTHLIKTRGQQVTLRCSPKSGHDTVSWYQQALGQGPQFIFQYYEEEERQRGNFPDRFSGHQFPNYSSELNVNALLLGDSALYLCASSFGLAGTGADTQYFGPGTRLTVL.

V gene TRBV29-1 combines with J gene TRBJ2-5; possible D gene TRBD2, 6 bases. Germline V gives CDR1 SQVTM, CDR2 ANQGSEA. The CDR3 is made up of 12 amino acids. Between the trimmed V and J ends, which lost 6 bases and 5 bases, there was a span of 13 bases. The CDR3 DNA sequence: TGCAGCGTCGGGACTTACGGGGAGACCCAGTACTTC. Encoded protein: CSVGTYGETQYF.

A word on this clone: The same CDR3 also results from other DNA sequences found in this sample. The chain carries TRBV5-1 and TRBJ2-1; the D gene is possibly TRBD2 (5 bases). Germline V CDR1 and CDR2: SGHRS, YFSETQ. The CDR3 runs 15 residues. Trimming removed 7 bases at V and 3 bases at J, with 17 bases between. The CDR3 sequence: CASSPGLADYNEQFF. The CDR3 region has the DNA TGCGCCAGCTCCCCGGGGTTGGCGGACTACAATGAGCAGTTCTTC.

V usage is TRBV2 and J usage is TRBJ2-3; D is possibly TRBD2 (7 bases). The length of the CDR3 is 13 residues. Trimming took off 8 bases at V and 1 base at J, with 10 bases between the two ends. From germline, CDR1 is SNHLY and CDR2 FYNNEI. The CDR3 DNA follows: TGTGCCAGCGGGGGGGCCGGCACAGATACGCAGTATTTT. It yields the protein CASGGAGTDTQYF.

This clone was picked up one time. The CDR3 sequence: CSVGKGSGSGETQYF. The CDR3 nucleotides read TGCAGCGTTGGTAAGGGTAGCGGGAGTGGAGAGACCCAGTACTTC. V and J are TRBV29-1 and TRBJ2-5, with 9 bases that match TRBD2. V dropped 4 bases and J dropped 4; count of bases not matched to a gene: 10. The CDR3 is 15 residues long. Germline CDR1 reads SQVTM; CDR2 reads ANQGSEA.

CDR3 bases: TGTGCCAGCAGCTCGGGGGCTGGAACCGGATCACCCCTCCACTTT. The encoded protein is CASSSGAGTGSPLHF. The gene calls are TRBV7-2 and TRBJ1-6; maybe TRBD1 (6 bases). Trimming took off 4 bases at V and 10 bases at J, with 17 bases between the two ends. CDR1 and CDR2 from the germline V gene are SGHTA and FQGNSA. This CDR3 region has 15 residues.

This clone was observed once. DNA for the CDR3: TGCGCCAGCAGCCGTGACAGGGCCGGCGAAGGAAACACCATATATTTT. Translated, it gives CASSRDRAGEGNTIYF. The rearrangement joins TRBV5-1 to TRBJ1-3; TRBD1 agrees at 7 bases. With 4 bases clipped from V and 4 bases from J, the junction kept 11 bases outside the gene matches. This CDR3 contains 16 residues. Per the germline V gene, CDR1 is SGHRS and CDR2 is YFSETQ.

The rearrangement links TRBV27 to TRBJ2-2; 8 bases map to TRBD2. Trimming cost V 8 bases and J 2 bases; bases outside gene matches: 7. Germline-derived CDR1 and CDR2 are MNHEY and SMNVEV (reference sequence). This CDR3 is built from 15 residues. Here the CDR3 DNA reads TGTGCCAGCCGTTCTAGCGGGTTTAACACCGGGGAGCTGTTTTTT. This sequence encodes CASRSSGFNTGELFF.

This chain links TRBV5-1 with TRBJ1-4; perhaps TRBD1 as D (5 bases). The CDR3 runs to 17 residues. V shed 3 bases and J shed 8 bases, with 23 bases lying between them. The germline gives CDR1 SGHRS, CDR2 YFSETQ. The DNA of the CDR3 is TGCGCCAGCAGCTCTATCGATGGGTCGGGGACCTACGAAAAACTGTTTTTT. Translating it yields CASSSIDGSGTYEKLFF.

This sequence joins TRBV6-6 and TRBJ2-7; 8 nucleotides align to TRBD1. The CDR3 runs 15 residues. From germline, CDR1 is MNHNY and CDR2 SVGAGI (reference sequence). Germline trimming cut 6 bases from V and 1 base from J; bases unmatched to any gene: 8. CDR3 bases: TGTGCCAGCAGGCCGACCTGGACAGGGTCCTACGAGCAGTACTTC. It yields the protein CASRPTWTGSYEQYF.

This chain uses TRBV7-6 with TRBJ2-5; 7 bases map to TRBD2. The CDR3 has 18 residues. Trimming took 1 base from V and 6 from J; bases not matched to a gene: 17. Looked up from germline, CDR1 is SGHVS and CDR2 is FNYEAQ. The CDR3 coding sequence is TGTGCCAGCAGCTTAGGGTTCGGACCCGAGCGGGAATTACAGACCCAGTACTTC. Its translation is CASSLGFGPERELQTQYF.

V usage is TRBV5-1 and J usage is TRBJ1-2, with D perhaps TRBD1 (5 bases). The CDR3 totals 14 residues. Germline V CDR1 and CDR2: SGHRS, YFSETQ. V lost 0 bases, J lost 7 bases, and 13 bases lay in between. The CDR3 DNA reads TGCGCCAGCAGCTTGGATTCAGGGTCGAGTGGCTACACCTTC. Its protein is CASSLDSGSSGYTF.

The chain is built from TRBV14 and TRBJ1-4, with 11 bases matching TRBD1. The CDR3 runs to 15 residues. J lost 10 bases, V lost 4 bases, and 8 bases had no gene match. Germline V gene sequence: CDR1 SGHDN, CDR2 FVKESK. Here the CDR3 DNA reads TGTGCCAGCAGCCCATCGGACAGGGGGCTGCGAAAACTGTTTTTT. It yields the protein CASSPSDRGLRKLFF. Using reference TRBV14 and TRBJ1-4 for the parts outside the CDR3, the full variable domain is EAGVTQFPSHSVIEKGQTVTLRCDPISGHDNLYWYRRVMGKEIKFLLHFVKESKQDESGMPNNRFLAERTGGTYSTLKVQPAELEDSGVYFCASSPSDRGLRKLFFGSGTQLSVL.

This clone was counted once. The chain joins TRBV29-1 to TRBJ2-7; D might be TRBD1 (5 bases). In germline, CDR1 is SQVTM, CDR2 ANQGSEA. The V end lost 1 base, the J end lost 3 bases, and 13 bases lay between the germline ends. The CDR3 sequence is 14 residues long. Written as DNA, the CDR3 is TGCAGCGTTGAAGTGGGGCAGCCATACTACGAGCAGTACTTC. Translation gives CSVEVGQPYYEQYF.

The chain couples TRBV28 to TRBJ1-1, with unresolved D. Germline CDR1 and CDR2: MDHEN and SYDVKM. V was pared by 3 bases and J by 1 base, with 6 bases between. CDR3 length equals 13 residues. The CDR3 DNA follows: TGTGCCAGCAGTTTCCAGAGGAACACTGAAGCTTTCTTT. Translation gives CASSFQRNTEAFF. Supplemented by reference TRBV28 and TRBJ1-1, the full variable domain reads DVKVTQSSRYLVKRTGEKVFLECVQDMDHENMFWYRQDPGLGLRLIYFSYDVKMKEKGDIPEGYSVSREKKERFSLILESASTNQTSMYLCASSFQRNTEAFFGQGTRLTVV.

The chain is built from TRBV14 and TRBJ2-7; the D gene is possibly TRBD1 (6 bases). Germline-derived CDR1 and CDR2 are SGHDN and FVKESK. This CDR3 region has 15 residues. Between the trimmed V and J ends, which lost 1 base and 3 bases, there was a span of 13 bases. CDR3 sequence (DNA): TGTGCCAGCAGCCAAGTTTTGACAGGATTCTACGAGCAGTACTTC. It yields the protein CASSQVLTGFYEQYF. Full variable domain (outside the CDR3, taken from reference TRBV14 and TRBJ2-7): EAGVTQFPSHSVIEKGQTVTLRCDPISGHDNLYWYRRVMGKEIKFLLHFVKESKQDESGMPNNRFLAERTGGTYSTLKVQPAELEDSGVYFCASSQVLTGFYEQYFGPGTRLTVT.

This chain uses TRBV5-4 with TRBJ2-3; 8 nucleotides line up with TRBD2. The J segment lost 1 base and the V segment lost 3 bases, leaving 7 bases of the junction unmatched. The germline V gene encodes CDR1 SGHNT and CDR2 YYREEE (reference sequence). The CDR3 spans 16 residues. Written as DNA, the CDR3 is TGTGCCAGCAGCTCGCCGGGACTAGGGGGCACAGATACGCAGTATTTT. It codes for CASSSPGLGGTDTQYF.

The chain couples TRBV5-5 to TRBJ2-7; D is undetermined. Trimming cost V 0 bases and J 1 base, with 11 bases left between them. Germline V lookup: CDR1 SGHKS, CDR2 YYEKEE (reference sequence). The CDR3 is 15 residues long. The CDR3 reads CASSLGRQISYEQYF. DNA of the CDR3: TGTGCCAGCAGCTTGGGACGGCAAATTTCCTACGAGCAGTACTTC. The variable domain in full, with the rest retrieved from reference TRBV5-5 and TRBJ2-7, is DAGVTQSPTHLIKTRGQQVTLRCSPISGHKSVSWYQQVLGQGPQFIFQYYEKEERGRGNFPDRFSARQFPNYSSELNVNALLLGDSALYLCASSLGRQISYEQYFGPGTRLTVT.

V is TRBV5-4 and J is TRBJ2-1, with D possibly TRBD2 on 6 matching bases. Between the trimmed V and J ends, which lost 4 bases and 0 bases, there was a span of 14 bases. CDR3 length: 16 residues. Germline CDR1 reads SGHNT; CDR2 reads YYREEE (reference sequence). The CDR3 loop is CASSKIAVYSYNEQFF. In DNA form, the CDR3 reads TGTGCCAGCAGCAAAATAGCGGTCTACTCCTACAATGAGCAGTTCTTC.

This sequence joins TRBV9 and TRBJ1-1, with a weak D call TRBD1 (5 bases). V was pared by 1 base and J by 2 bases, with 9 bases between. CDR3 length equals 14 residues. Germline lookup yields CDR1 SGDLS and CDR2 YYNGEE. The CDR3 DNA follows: TGTGCCAGCAGCGTATCCGGGGCAAACACTGAAGCTTTCTTT. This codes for CASSVSGANTEAFF.

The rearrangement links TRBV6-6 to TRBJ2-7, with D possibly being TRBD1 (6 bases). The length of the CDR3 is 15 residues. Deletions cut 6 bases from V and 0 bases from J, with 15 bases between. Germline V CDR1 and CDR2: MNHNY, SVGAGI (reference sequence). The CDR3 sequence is CASSPGTTFSYEQYF. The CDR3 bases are TGTGCCAGCAGCCCCGGGACAACTTTCTCCTACGAGCAGTACTTC.